This T cell receptor beta chain came from a study of spatial heterogeneity in lung cancer. Study-wide findings and caveats: For expanded intratumoral alpha and beta TCRs, counts tracked tumor mutation counts. Tumor T-cell coverage was an estimated 7% or so for alpha and approximately 12% for beta chains.

A unique molecular identifier was carried by every single TCR cDNA molecule. A single record per CDR3 protein comes from TCRdb applying MiXCR to the 5' RACE reads. Of 4,000 or so distinct CDR3 sequences in the sample, 8.5% to 10% are singletons; the top ten hold approximately 28%. Time point in this sample: sample taken at primary tumor resection. The donor group consisted of around 70 patients who had untreated, early-stage non-small cell lung cancer. This clonotype was observed at least ten times. Its antigen is as yet unknown. The library was prepared for alpha chains; this beta chain is a stray read, so its frequency means little. Germline V CDR1 and CDR2: LNHNV, YYDKDF (reference sequence). The CDR3 is 16 residues long. The V segment lost 3 bases and the J segment 7 bases; nucleotides outside the gene matches: 5.

The rearrangement links TRBV15 to TRBJ2-2; 13 nucleotides line up with TRBD2. This material consisted of lung tumor tissue, taken at surgery. This TCR came from a male donor with early-stage non-small cell lung cancer. CDR3 residues: CATSRRLAGGVGELFF. The CDR3 DNA is TGTGCCACCAGCAGGAGACTAGCGGGAGGAGTCGGGGAGCTGTTTTTT.